A single sample is the source of the 32 T cell receptor beta chains below, sequenced in a study of T cell responses to AZD1222 COVID-19 vaccine. The data were produced by immunoSEQ multiplex PCR, yet TCRdb's version contains in-frame clones alone and is incomplete. The sample has approximately 200,000 clones, around 94% seen once. The sample in question was peripheral blood, obtained 28 days after the second dose of the MenACWY control vaccine. The receptors derive from an adult who received the MenACWY meningococcal vaccine as a control.

A single count supports this clone. The same CDR3 is also encoded by other DNA sequences in this sample. The rearrangement links TRBV27 to TRBJ2-3; D gene unclear. From germline, CDR1 is MNHEY and CDR2 SMNVEV (reference sequence). The CDR3 is made up of 12 amino acids. Between the trimmed V and J ends, which lost 2 bases and 3 bases, there was a span of 3 bases. The CDR3 sequence is CASSLGTDTQYF. The CDR3 region has the DNA TGTGCCAGCAGTTTAGGGACAGATACGCAGTATTTT.

V usage is TRBV18 and J usage is TRBJ2-7; D is undetermined. Trimming removed 6 bases from V and 5 bases from J, with 11 bases in between. CDR3 size: 12 residues. Germline V gives CDR1 KGHSH, CDR2 LQKENI. CDR3 residues: CASSLSQNEQYF. CDR3 sequence (DNA): TGTGCCAGCTCTCTTTCCCAAAACGAGCAGTACTTC. The entire variable domain, with the rest obtained from reference TRBV18 and TRBJ2-7, is as follows: NAGVMQNPRHLVRRRGQEARLRCSPMKGHSHVYWYRQLPEEGLKFMVYLQKENIIDESGMPKERFSAEFPKEGPSILRIQQVVRGDSAAYFCASSLSQNEQYFGPGTRLTVT.

The gene calls are TRBV19 and TRBJ1-6, with D maybe TRBD1 (5 bases). This CDR3 is 16 amino acids long. Between the trimmed V and J ends, which lost 2 bases and 10 bases, there was a span of 18 bases. Germline V gene data show CDR1 as LNHDA and CDR2 as SQIVND (reference sequence). CDR3 amino acids: CASSIPGAGRGSPLHF. The CDR3 coding sequence is TGTGCCAGTAGTATACCCGGAGCAGGGCGGGGGTCACCCCTCCACTTT.

CDR3 bases: TGTGCCAGCAGTGTTTTAGGTACTTCAGGCTACAATGAGCAGTTCTTC. Translated: CASSVLGTSGYNEQFF. The gene calls are TRBV2 and TRBJ2-1; D is uncertain. Looked up from germline, CDR1 is SNHLY and CDR2 is FYNNEI. Trimming stripped 4 bases from V and 3 bases from J, with 16 bases between. The CDR3 runs to 16 residues.

This chain connects TRBV6-2 or TRBV6-3 to TRBJ2-7; D not certain. Per germline, CDR1 MNHEY and CDR2 SVGEGT. Trimming took off 4 bases at V and 5 bases at J, with 6 bases between the two ends. The CDR3 totals 11 residues. CDR3 sequence reads: CASSFSHEQYF. The CDR3 nucleotides are TGTGCCAGCAGTTTCAGTCACGAGCAGTACTTC.

J is TRBJ2-1 and V is TRBV11-1; possible D gene TRBD1, 6 bases. This CDR3 has 16 amino acids. V lost 1 base, J lost 12 bases, and 22 bases lay in between. Germline V gene lookup returns CDR1 SGHAT and CDR2 FQDESV (reference sequence). The CDR3 DNA reads TGTGCCAGCAGCTTAGAACAGGGTACCCTCTGGGGATTGCAGTTCTTC. This gives the protein CASSLEQGTLWGLQFF.

V usage is TRBV27 and J usage is TRBJ1-2; D is possibly TRBD1 (5 bases). The CDR3 has 15 amino acids. V was pared by 3 bases and J by 6 bases, with 17 bases between. Germline V gives CDR1 MNHEY, CDR2 SMNVEV (reference sequence). CDR3 amino acids: CASSFYFGQGNGYTF. DNA for the CDR3: TGTGCCAGCAGTTTCTATTTTGGGCAGGGCAATGGCTACACCTTC.

The rearrangement links TRBV28 to TRBJ1-1; no firm D call. V lost 3 bases, J lost 6 bases, and 11 bases lay in between. The CDR3 runs 13 residues. Germline V CDR1 and CDR2: MDHEN, SYDVKM. The CDR3 here is CASSLGTLSEAFF. The CDR3, as DNA: TGTGCCAGCAGTTTGGGTACCCTCTCTGAAGCTTTCTTT.

CDR3 sequence: CSVEMRGLPGGTQYF. The DNA of the CDR3 is TGCAGCGTTGAAATGAGGGGCCTTCCCGGAGGTACGCAGTATTTT. J is TRBJ2-3 and V is TRBV29-1; D assignment may be TRBD1 or TRBD2 (5 bases each). Trimming stripped 2 bases from V and 8 bases from J, with 20 bases between. Germline V gene sequence: CDR1 SQVTM, CDR2 ANQGSEA. The CDR3 covers 15 residues.

The chain recombines TRBV10-3 with TRBJ2-7, with a tentative D call TRBD1 (6 bases). This CDR3 has 15 residues. Trimming left V 0 bases short and J 2 bases short, with 11 bases between. Germline V lookup: CDR1 ENHRY, CDR2 SYGVKD. CDR3 nucleotide sequence: TGTGCCATCAGTGAGTCGCCCAGGGACACCTACGAGCAGTACTTC. Its protein is CAISESPRDTYEQYF.

The CDR3 coding sequence is TGTGCCAGCAGCTTGTGGCGAGACGACAAAAACATTCAGTACTTC. Protein product: CASSLWRDDKNIQYF. This chain joins TRBV5-6 and TRBJ2-4; the D is unclear. Trimming removed 1 base at V and 3 bases at J, with 11 bases between. Germline CDR1 and CDR2: SGHDT and YYEEEE. The CDR3 covers 15 residues.

The chain joins TRBV5-8 to TRBJ1-5, with a tentative D call TRBD1 (5 bases). Germline V gene sequence: CDR1 SGHTS, CDR2 YDEGEE. The CDR3 covers 17 residues. Trimming removed 1 base at V and 3 bases at J, with 17 bases between. CDR3 sequence reads: CASSLLVSVGANQPQHF. CDR3 DNA: TGTGCCAGCAGCTTGTTGGTGTCCGTAGGGGCCAATCAGCCCCAGCATTTT.

To note about this clone: In the same sample, other DNA sequences code for this CDR3. CDR3 loop: CASSLDRAYEQYF. In nucleotides, the CDR3 is TGTGCCAGCAGCCTTGACAGGGCCTACGAGCAGTACTTC. The rearrangement links TRBV11-2 to TRBJ2-7; the match to TRBD1 covers 7 bases. This CDR3 comprises 13 residues. The germline CDR1 and CDR2 sequences are SGHAT and FQNNGV. V dropped 5 bases and J dropped 2; count of bases not matched to a gene: 3.

V is TRBV19 and J is TRBJ1-5, with D unclear. Germline CDR1 LNHDA, CDR2 SQIVND (reference sequence). The CDR3 runs 17 residues. The V and J ends lost 7 bases and 0 bases respectively, with 19 bases between them. The CDR3 reads CASIDLRQPISNQPQHF. CDR3 nucleotide sequence: TGTGCCAGTATAGATTTGCGGCAGCCGATTAGCAATCAGCCCCAGCATTTT.

This chain uses TRBV5-1 with TRBJ2-1, with 8 bases identical to TRBD2. J lost 12 bases, V lost 2 bases, and 10 bases had no gene match. The germline CDR1 and CDR2 sequences are SGHRS and YFSETQ. CDR3 length equals 14 residues. CDR3 sequence reads: CASSFGTSLSWQFF. Here the CDR3 DNA reads TGCGCCAGCAGCTTCGGGACTAGTTTATCATGGCAGTTCTTC.

V gene TRBV14 combines with J gene TRBJ2-1; the D is unclear. The CDR3 extends over 13 amino acids. Trimming shortened V by 0 bases and J by 9 bases, and 9 bases separated the two germline ends. Germline CDR1 SGHDN, CDR2 FVKESK. CDR3 DNA sequence: TGTGCCAGCAGCCAAGACTTACTGGGTGAGCAGTTCTTC. Residues: CASSQDLLGEQFF.

The CDR3 coding sequence is TGTGCCAGCAGTCCGGGGATCCTGGGCTACGAGCAGTACTTC. Translation gives CASSPGILGYEQYF. V and J are TRBV27 and TRBJ2-7; maybe TRBD2 (5 bases). The germline V and J ends were trimmed by 5 bases and 3 bases, with 14 bases remaining between them. The CDR3 loop spans 14 amino acids. From germline, CDR1 is MNHEY and CDR2 SMNVEV (reference sequence).

V and J are TRBV25-1 and TRBJ1-6; D remains unclear. V lost 2 bases, J lost 11 bases, and 7 bases lay in between. This CDR3 contains 12 residues. Germline CDR1 reads MGHDK; CDR2 reads SYGVNS. CDR3 residues: CASSEDWPPLHF. The CDR3 DNA is TGTGCCAGCAGTGAAGACTGGCCACCCCTCCACTTT.

The gene calls are TRBV11-1 and TRBJ1-3; possible D gene TRBD1, 5 bases. CDR1 and CDR2 from the germline V gene are SGHAT and FQDESV (reference sequence). Trimming took 1 base from V and 7 from J, leaving 11 bases between them. CDR3 length: 14 residues. The CDR3 sequence: CASSLGTRGNTIYF. In DNA form, the CDR3 reads TGTGCCAGCAGCTTAGGCACGCGGGGGAACACCATATATTTT.

This clone was counted once. V usage is TRBV7-3 and J usage is TRBJ2-3; weak D call: TRBD1 (6 bases). Looked up from germline, CDR1 is SGHTA and CDR2 is FQGTGA. The CDR3 is 13 amino acids. Trimming took 4 bases from V and 10 from J, leaving 15 bases between them. The CDR3: CASSSQDSSAQYF. In DNA, the CDR3 is TGTGCCAGCAGCTCCCAGGACAGTTCGGCGCAGTATTTT. The full variable domain, in which reference TRBV7-3 and TRBJ2-3 provide the parts outside the CDR3, is GAGVSQTPSNKVTEKGKYVELRCDPISGHTALYWYRQSLGQGPEFLIYFQGTGAADDSGLPNDRFFAVRPEGSVSTLKIQRTERGDSAVYLCASSSQDSSAQYFGPGTRLTVL.

The chain carries TRBV3-1 (or the pseudogene TRBV3-2) and TRBJ2-7; 7 bases fit TRBD2. With 1 base clipped from V and 3 bases from J, the junction kept 6 bases outside the gene matches. This CDR3 contains 15 residues. Germline assignment: CDR1 LGHDT and CDR2 YNNKEL (reference sequence). The CDR3 loop is CASSQATGTIYEQYF. The CDR3 DNA follows: TGTGCCAGCAGCCAAGCCACCGGGACTATCTACGAGCAGTACTTC.

On this clone: In the same sample, other DNA sequences code for this CDR3. This sequence joins TRBV30 and TRBJ1-1; TRBD1 might be the D (5 bases). This CDR3 region has 13 residues. V shed 2 bases and J shed 1 base, with 8 bases lying between them. Germline lookup yields CDR1 GTSNPN and CDR2 SVGIG (reference sequence). CDR3 sequence: CAWSPGQNTEAFF. The CDR3 DNA follows: TGTGCCTGGAGTCCAGGACAGAACACTGAAGCTTTCTTT.

This chain connects TRBV30 to TRBJ1-3; D possibly corresponds to TRBD1 (6 bases). The length of the CDR3 is 15 residues. Trimming shortened V by 4 bases and J by 0 bases, and 13 bases separated the two germline ends. CDR1 GTSNPN and CDR2 SVGIG come from the germline V gene (reference sequence). CDR3 sequence: CAWTLGGTSGNTIYF. The CDR3 DNA follows: TGTGCCTGGACCTTAGGGGGGACCTCTGGAAACACCATATATTTT.

This clone was observed once. The chain is built from TRBV7-9 and TRBJ2-3; 9 positions agree with TRBD1. This CDR3 region has 14 residues. V was pared by 5 bases and J by 5 bases, with 5 bases of the junction left unmatched. In germline, CDR1 is SEHNR, CDR2 FQNEAQ (reference sequence). Here the CDR3 reads CASSPQGAGDTQYF. The CDR3 DNA reads as TGTGCCAGCAGCCCACAGGGGGCTGGAGATACGCAGTATTTT.

This chain uses TRBV7-8 with TRBJ2-5; D might be TRBD1 (6 bases). The germline V and J ends were trimmed by 1 base and 4 bases, with 10 bases remaining between them. The germline V gene encodes CDR1 SGHVS and CDR2 FQNEAQ. The CDR3 covers 14 residues. Here the CDR3 reads CASSLEGRGETQYF. CDR3 bases: TGTGCCAGCAGCTTAGAAGGCAGGGGAGAGACCCAGTACTTC.

This chain connects TRBV4-3 to TRBJ1-1; maybe TRBD1 (5 bases). The CDR3 is 14 amino acids. Trimming took 4 bases from V and 10 from J, leaving 19 bases between them. The germline V gene encodes CDR1 LGHNA and CDR2 YSLEER. CDR3 in amino acids: CASSRKAGGRGAFF. CDR3 in DNA: TGCGCCAGCAGCCGAAAAGCGGGCGGTAGGGGAGCTTTCTTT.

The rearrangement links TRBV3-1 (or the pseudogene TRBV3-2) to TRBJ2-3; TRBD2 is a possible D gene (6 bases). The germline gives CDR1 LGHDT, CDR2 YNNKEL (reference sequence). This CDR3 contains 17 residues. Trimming took 1 base from V and 1 from J, leaving 15 bases between them. CDR3 loop: CASSQGISGLRTDTQYF. The CDR3, as DNA: TGTGCCAGCAGCCAAGGAATAAGCGGGCTACGCACAGATACGCAGTATTTT.

This clone was observed a single time. The chain combines TRBV25-1 with TRBJ2-6, with 7 nucleotides matching TRBD2. Germline CDR1 is MGHDK and CDR2 is SYGVNS. CDR3 size: 16 residues. With 2 bases clipped from V and 1 base from J, the junction kept 2 bases outside the gene matches. The CDR3 DNA reads TGTGCCAGCAGTGAACAGGGAGGGTCTGGGGCCAACGTCCTGACTTTC. Protein sequence: CASSEQGGSGANVLTF.

V gene TRBV5-1 combines with J gene TRBJ2-5; D is possibly TRBD2 (7 bases). CDR1 SGHRS and CDR2 YFSETQ come from the germline V gene. Trimming left V 4 bases short and J 5 bases short, with 15 bases between. This CDR3 comprises 14 residues. CDR3 sequence (DNA): TGCGCCAGCAGCCCGTGGGGGGGGCTGGAGACCCAGTACTTC. Translating gives CASSPWGGLETQYF.

This clone was detected a few times. Here the CDR3 DNA reads TGTGCCAGCAGCCTGGGACAGGGAAAGGACGAGCAGTACTTC. Translated, it gives CASSLGQGKDEQYF. The rearrangement uses TRBV9 and TRBJ2-7; 9 nucleotides match TRBD1. Per the germline V gene, CDR1 is SGDLS and CDR2 is YYNGEE. The length of the CDR3 is 14 residues. J lost 5 bases, V lost 4 bases, and 7 bases had no gene match.

This chain links TRBV27 with TRBJ1-4; no reliable D call. The CDR3 runs to 15 residues. Trimming took 6 bases from V and 8 from J, leaving 19 bases between them. Per germline, CDR1 MNHEY and CDR2 SMNVEV (reference sequence). The CDR3 sequence: CASSASGATGEKLFF. CDR3 nucleotides: TGTGCCAGCAGCGCAAGCGGAGCCACCGGGGAAAAACTGTTTTTT. The whole variable domain, filled in from reference TRBV27 and TRBJ1-4, reads EAQVTQNPRYLITVTGKKLTVTCSQNMNHEYMSWYRQDPGLGLRQIYYSMNVEVTDKGDVPEGYKVSRKEKRNFPLILESPSPNQTSLYFCASSASGATGEKLFFGSGTQLSVL.

The DNA of the CDR3 is TGTGCCAGCAGCTTTCTCGCGGAGGGCTACGAGCAGTACTTC. It yields the protein CASSFLAEGYEQYF. This chain connects TRBV13 to TRBJ2-7, with D perhaps matching TRBD2 (6 bases). The germline V gene encodes CDR1 PRHDT and CDR2 FYEKMQ (reference sequence). V lost 3 bases, J lost 3 bases, and 12 bases lay in between. This CDR3 contains 14 residues. Variable domain in full (rest from reference TRBV13 and TRBJ2-7): AAGVIQSPRHLIKEKRETATLKCYPIPRHDTVYWYQQGPGQDPQFLISFYEKMQSDKGSIPDRFSAQQFSDYHSELNMSSLELGDSALYFCASSFLAEGYEQYFGPGTRLTVT.